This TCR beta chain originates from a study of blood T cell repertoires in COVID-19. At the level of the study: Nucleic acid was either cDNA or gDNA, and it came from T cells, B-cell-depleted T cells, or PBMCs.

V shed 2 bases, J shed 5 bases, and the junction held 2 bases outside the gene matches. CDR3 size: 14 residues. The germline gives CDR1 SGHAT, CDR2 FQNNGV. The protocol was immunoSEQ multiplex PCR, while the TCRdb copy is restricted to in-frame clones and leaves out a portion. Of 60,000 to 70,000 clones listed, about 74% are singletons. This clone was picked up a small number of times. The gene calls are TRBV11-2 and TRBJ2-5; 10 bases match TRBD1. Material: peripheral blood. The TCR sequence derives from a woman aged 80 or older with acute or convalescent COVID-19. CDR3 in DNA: TGTGCCAGCAGCTTACGGACAGGGGGGGAGACCCAGTACTTC. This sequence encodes CASSLRTGGETQYF.